This TCR beta chain was found in a study of blood T cell repertoires in COVID-19. Study background: Whether acute or convalescent, the COVID-19 samples came from the United States, Italy and Spain. From T cells, B-cell-depleted T cells, or PBMCs came the material, which was cDNA or gDNA.

There are 15 residues in the CDR3. The V gene end was trimmed by 3 bases and the J gene end by 5 bases; junction bases not matched to a gene: 8. Germline CDR1 SGHNT, CDR2 YYREEE (reference sequence). As originally analysed: Cell counts per sample came from amplifying reference gene primers. This table comes from immunoSEQ multiplex PCR, and its TCRdb copy is limited to in-frame clones, with some not included. Clone size and the V and J calls come from that table; the DNA yielded D and trimming. The repertoire has some 200,000 clones, 80% to 85% of them found once; the top ten carry more than 2%. Sample: peripheral blood. The TCR originated in a woman aged 55-69 years with acute or convalescent COVID-19. V gene TRBV5-4 combines with J gene TRBJ2-5; 9 nucleotides align to TRBD1. The CDR3 DNA follows: TGTGCCAGCAGCTACCAAACAGGGGGCGCGGAGACCCAGTACTTC. Translating it yields CASSYQTGGAETQYF.